This T cell receptor (beta chain) was found in a study of T cell responses to AZD1222 COVID-19 vaccine. V was clipped by 5 bases and J by 0 bases, with 11 bases between them. The CDR3 extends over 15 amino acids. CDR1 SGHTA and CDR2 FQGNSA come from the germline V gene. On this clone itself: Antigen specificity is unknown.

Measured with immunoSEQ multiplex PCR; TCRdb has only the in-frame clones, and not every one. The sample consists of around 100,000 clones, around 86% of them appearing once. General study points: Just a handful of people given AZD1222 tested seropositive at baseline. CD4 TCRs associated with vaccination spanned spike, dominating at 160-218 and 743-854.

The sample in question was peripheral blood, obtained 28 days after the second dose of the MenACWY control vaccine. This receptor was taken from an adult who received the MenACWY meningococcal vaccine as a control. J is TRBJ1-5 and V is TRBV7-2; a weak D match, TRBD1 (5 bases). For the CDR3, the DNA is TGTGCCAGCAGCCGCGAGAGGGGTAGCAATCAGCCCCAGCATTTT. The encoded protein is CASSRERGSNQPQHF.